Below are 9 T cell receptor beta chains sequenced from a single sample in a study of T cell responses to AZD1222 COVID-19 vaccine. Some clones are missing from TCRdb's copy, which holds only in-frame ones; the method was immunoSEQ multiplex PCR. In the table there are 90,000 to 110,000 clones, more than 70% of which are singletons. The source was peripheral blood, collected on day 0 of AZD1222 vaccination. These receptors were obtained from an adult in good health.

The chain recombines TRBV6-1 with TRBJ2-7; D is perhaps TRBD2 (6 bases). Trimming stripped 2 bases from V and 2 bases from J, with 16 bases between. Per germline, CDR1 MNHNS and CDR2 SASEGT. The CDR3 has 16 residues. The CDR3 loop is CASSETWRAGPYEQYF. As DNA, the CDR3 is TGTGCCAGCAGTGAAACTTGGAGGGCGGGTCCCTACGAGCAGTACTTC.

The CDR3 loop reads CASSRTSGRNEQFF. CDR3 DNA sequence: TGTGCCAGCAGCCGGACTAGCGGGAGGAATGAGCAGTTCTTC. The rearrangement links TRBV3-1 (or the pseudogene TRBV3-2) to TRBJ2-1; 14 bases match TRBD2. The junction had 0 bases not matched to a gene; V was cut back by 4 bases and J by 7 bases. In germline, CDR1 is LGHDT, CDR2 YNNKEL (reference sequence). This CDR3 has 14 amino acids.

The chain combines TRBV5-1 with TRBJ2-1; 11 bases align to TRBD2. V was pared by 4 bases and J by 8 bases, with 11 bases of the junction left unmatched. The CDR3 is 16 amino acids. Germline lookup yields CDR1 SGHRS and CDR2 YFSETQ. The CDR3 loop reads CASSPVLAGAQHEQFF. CDR3 nucleotide sequence: TGCGCCAGCAGCCCGGTACTAGCGGGAGCTCAACATGAGCAGTTCTTC.

J is TRBJ1-3 and V is TRBV7-8; 8 nucleotides line up with TRBD1. J lost 6 bases, V lost 4 bases, and 5 bases had no gene match. The length of the CDR3 is 14 residues. Germline V CDR1 and CDR2: SGHVS, FQNEAQ. CDR3 in amino acids: CASSSRTGLNTIYF. CDR3 coding DNA: TGTGCCAGCAGCTCCCGGACAGGGTTAAACACCATATATTTT.

The chain carries TRBV7-8 and TRBJ2-7; the match to TRBD2 covers 11 bases. The V segment lost 4 bases and the J segment 3 bases; nucleotides outside the gene matches: 8. Germline V gene sequence: CDR1 SGHVS, CDR2 FQNEAQ. The CDR3 runs 16 residues. CDR3 sequence (DNA): TGTGCCAGCAGCTCACCGACTAGCGGGACCCACTACGAGCAGTACTTC. It encodes CASSSPTSGTHYEQYF.

The genes are TRBV18 and TRBJ2-5; 9 bases match TRBD2. Trimming cost V 2 bases and J 4 bases; bases outside gene matches: 14. The V gene's germline CDR1 is KGHSH and CDR2 LQKENI. CDR3 length: 18 amino acids. This chain's CDR3 is CASSPRVSSGVPGETQYF. The CDR3 bases are TGTGCCAGCTCACCAAGAGTTTCTAGCGGGGTCCCCGGAGAGACCCAGTACTTC.

The genes are TRBV19 and TRBJ2-5; no reliable D call. This CDR3 comprises 10 residues. The germline gives CDR1 LNHDA, CDR2 SQIVND (reference sequence). In DNA form, the CDR3 reads TGTGAGCAACCTAGGTTAACCCAGTACTTC. Translated: CEQPRLTQYF.

V and J are TRBV29-1 and TRBJ2-1, with TRBD2 identical over 9 bases. V lost 6 bases to trimming and J lost 0 bases; unmatched junction nucleotides: 6. The CDR3 spans 15 residues. Germline assignment: CDR1 SQVTM and CDR2 ANQGSEA. The DNA for the CDR3 is TGCAGCGTCGGTAAAGCGGGAGGCTCCTACAATGAGCAGTTCTTC. Its protein product is CSVGKAGGSYNEQFF.

The rearrangement joins TRBV9 to TRBJ2-2, with TRBD2 matching over 8 bases. J lost 5 bases, V lost 0 bases, and 6 bases had no gene match. CDR1 and CDR2 (germline): SGDLS, YYNGEE. The CDR3 extends over 16 amino acids. CDR3 DNA: TGTGCCAGCAGCGTAGCGGGAGGGTTTTTAACCGGGGAGCTGTTTTTT. Its protein is CASSVAGGFLTGELFF. The full variable domain, its missing parts supplied by reference TRBV9 and TRBJ2-2, is DSGVTQTPKHLITATGQRVTLRCSPRSGDLSVYWYQQSLDQGLQFLIQYYNGEERAKGNILERFSAQQFPDLHSELNLSSLELGDSALYFCASSVAGGFLTGELFFGEGSRLTVL.